Listed below are T cell receptor beta chains from one sample, sequenced in a study of naive and memory T cell subsets. TCRdb reanalysed the 5' RACE reads using MiXCR and keeps one entry per CDR3 protein. This repertoire shows 58,000 or so distinct CDR3 sequences, around 8% found once; its top ten account for roughly 9.8%. All receptors derive from a female donor in good health. Each CDR3 is given with its conserved first and last residue. A D gene is named only where the DNA matches it firmly. Where a row states a size, it is once, few, many or the class of an expanded clone; other rows omit it.

j_call	d_call	clone_size	v_call	cdr3_length	cdr3_aa	cdr3_nt
TRBJ2-1	-	few	TRBV7-2	15	CASTQGGASYNEQFF	TGTGCCAGCACTCAGGGGGGGGCTTCCTACAATGAGCAGTTCTTC
TRBJ1-1	-	many	TRBV30	15	CAWSVLGRVSTEAFF	TGTGCCTGGAGTGTACTTGGACGCGTATCCACTGAAGCTTTCTTT
TRBJ1-1	-	few	TRBV20-1	15	CSARDGAGPNTEAFF	TGCAGTGCTAGAGATGGCGCAGGGCCGAACACTGAAGCTTTCTTT
TRBJ1-4	-	many	TRBV20-1	12	CSATRGEEKLFF	TGCAGTGCAACCAGGGGCGAGGAAAAACTGTTTTTT
TRBJ2-7	-	few	TRBV6-1	14	CASRWTVPPYEQYF	TGTGCCAGCAGATGGACGGTGCCCCCCTACGAGCAGTACTTC
TRBJ1-1	-	few	TRBV6-2/TRBV6-3	14	CASSYGQRNTEAFF	TGTGCCAGCAGTTACGGGCAGCGGAACACTGAAGCTTTCTTT
TRBJ2-3	-	many	TRBV10-3	15	CAISGRDDSTDTQYF	TGTGCCATCAGTGGCCGGGACGACAGCACAGATACGCAGTATTTT
TRBJ1-2	-	few	TRBV5-4	14	CASSGDDVNYGYTF	TGTGCCAGCAGCGGGGACGATGTTAACTATGGCTACACCTTC
TRBJ2-3	TRBD2	many	TRBV11-2	15	CASSFSGSSTDTQYF	TGTGCCAGCAGCTTTAGCGGGAGTAGCACAGATACGCAGTATTTT
TRBJ1-5	-	many	TRBV12-5	11	CASGINQPQHF	TGTGCTAGTGGTATCAATCAGCCCCAGCATTTT
TRBJ2-3	-	many	TRBV6-1	15	CASSVSGSSTDTQYF	TGTGCCAGCAGTGTGTCTGGGAGTAGCACAGATACGCAGTATTTT
TRBJ1-2	-	few	TRBV4-2	15	CASSSSGGANYGYTF	TGTGCCAGCAGCTCGAGTGGCGGAGCTAACTATGGCTACACCTTC
TRBJ2-1	-	many	TRBV7-9	12	CASSPRPGEQFF	TGTGCCAGCAGCCCCCGCCCGGGGGAGCAGTTCTTC
TRBJ1-2	-	-	TRBV29-1	14	CSVRGTGTLYGYTF	TGCAGCGTTCGGGGGACCGGGACTCTCTATGGCTACACCTTC
TRBJ1-4	-	many	TRBV7-9	14	CASSRTATNEKLFF	TGTGCCAGCAGCAGGACAGCAACTAATGAAAAACTGTTTTTT
TRBJ2-5	-	-	TRBV7-8	15	CASSLWGTLQETQYF	TGTGCCAGCAGCTTGTGGGGGACATTACAAGAGACCCAGTACTTC
TRBJ2-3	-	many	TRBV6-5	13	CASRETSTDTQYF	TGTGCCAGCAGGGAGACGTCCACAGATACGCAGTATTTT
TRBJ1-2	-	medium-sized	TRBV20-1	14	CSAREQLNGYGYTF	TGCAGTGCTAGAGAACAACTAAATGGCTATGGCTACACCTTC
TRBJ1-1	-	many	TRBV5-4	15	CASSLGIAGNTEAFF	TGTGCCAGCAGCTTGGGGATCGCGGGGAACACTGAAGCTTTCTTT
TRBJ1-3	TRBD1	-	TRBV4-2	16	CASSHPGQGSGDTIYF	TGTGCCAGCAGCCACCCGGGACAGGGAAGTGGGGACACCATATATTTT
TRBJ2-3	-	few	TRBV6-2/TRBV6-3	12	CASSYEGSTQYF	TGTGCCAGCAGTTATGAGGGATCAACGCAGTATTTT
TRBJ1-1	-	-	TRBV20-1	11	CSAAPITEAFF	TGCAGTGCAGCCCCTATTACTGAAGCTTTCTTT
TRBJ2-1	-	few	TRBV9	11	CASSISNEQFF	TGTGCCAGCAGCATATCCAATGAGCAGTTCTTC
TRBJ2-6	TRBD1	once	TRBV14	17	CASSQEGGLSGANVLTF	TGTGCCAGCAGCCAAGAAGGGGGCCTCTCTGGGGCCAACGTCCTGACTTTC
TRBJ1-6	-	few	TRBV20-1	15	CSASKTVVRNSPLHF	TGCAGTGCTAGCAAGACAGTGGTTCGGAATTCACCCCTCCACTTT
TRBJ1-2	-	many	TRBV6-2/TRBV6-3	12	CASNDPIYGYTF	TGTGCCAGCAATGACCCCATCTATGGCTACACCTTC
TRBJ2-7	TRBD2	-	TRBV6-2/TRBV6-3	14	CASSRGLEGLEQYF	TGTGCCAGCAGCCGGGGACTAGAGGGTCTCGAGCAGTACTTC
TRBJ1-1	-	few	TRBV7-2	15	CASSLYGRDNTEAFF	TGTGCCAGCAGCTTATATGGCAGGGATAACACTGAAGCTTTCTTT
TRBJ1-1	TRBD1	-	TRBV12-3/TRBV12-4	15	CASSFDRAKNTEAFF	TGTGCCAGCAGTTTCGACAGGGCCAAGAACACTGAAGCTTTCTTT
TRBJ1-5	-	many	TRBV7-2	14	CASTTSWGDQPQHF	TGTGCCAGCACCACAAGTTGGGGTGATCAGCCCCAGCATTTT
TRBJ1-5	TRBD1	many	TRBV25-1	14	CASSGPGGSQPQHF	TGTGCCAGCAGTGGTCCAGGGGGCTCTCAGCCCCAGCATTTT
TRBJ1-1	-	-	TRBV6-2/TRBV6-3	13	CASSWLTVTEAFF	TGTGCCAGCAGTTGGCTAACGGTGACTGAAGCTTTCTTT
TRBJ1-2	-	many	TRBV6-2/TRBV6-3	15	CASNRKPWANYGYTF	TGTGCCAGCAACCGGAAACCCTGGGCTAACTATGGCTACACCTTC
TRBJ1-6	-	many	TRBV7-9	16	CASSPRSEGPGGALHF	TGTGCCAGCAGCCCAAGAAGTGAGGGGCCCGGAGGAGCCCTCCACTTT
TRBJ1-1	-	few	TRBV2	13	CVTRDSLNTEAFF	TGTGTAACCCGGGACTCCTTGAACACTGAAGCTTTCTTT
TRBJ1-2	TRBD1	-	TRBV6-2/TRBV6-3	15	CASSESGQGAYGYTF	TGTGCCAGCAGTGAGTCGGGACAGGGGGCCTATGGCTACACCTTC
TRBJ1-1	-	many	TRBV18	17	CASSPPTWTEKNTEAFF	TGTGCCAGCTCACCACCGACGTGGACAGAGAAGAACACTGAAGCTTTCTTT
TRBJ2-5	-	few	TRBV5-1	13	CASSPIGAETQYF	TGCGCCAGCAGCCCCATAGGAGCAGAGACCCAGTACTTC
TRBJ1-4	-	few	TRBV7-9	15	CASSPQGGENEKLFF	TGTGCCAGCAGCCCCCAGGGAGGGGAAAATGAAAAACTGTTTTTT
TRBJ1-1	TRBD1	-	TRBV20-1	15	CSARTRQGLNTEAFF	TGCAGTGCTAGAACCCGACAGGGTTTGAACACTGAAGCTTTCTTT
TRBJ2-2	-	few	TRBV11-1	12	CASSLRVGELFF	TGTGCCAGCAGCTTAAGAGTCGGGGAGCTGTTTTTT
TRBJ2-7	TRBD1	few	TRBV7-6	15	CASSPQGAFSYEQYF	TGTGCCAGCAGCCCTCAGGGGGCATTCTCCTACGAGCAGTACTTC
TRBJ2-5	-	medium-sized	TRBV20-1	15	CSADLRVVRGETQYF	TGCAGTGCCGACTTACGTGTCGTTAGGGGAGAGACCCAGTACTTC
TRBJ1-1	-	many	TRBV2	14	CASSEGWGRTEAFF	TGTGCCAGCAGTGAGGGGTGGGGGCGTACTGAAGCTTTCTTT
TRBJ2-5	-	-	TRBV5-1	17	CASSLVYGGRQQETQYF	TGCGCCAGCAGCTTGGTATACGGGGGGCGGCAGCAAGAGACCCAGTACTTC
TRBJ1-5	-	many	TRBV20-1	16	CSARDAGAHQGQPQHF	TGCAGTGCTAGAGATGCGGGCGCGCATCAAGGGCAGCCCCAGCATTTT
TRBJ1-5	-	-	TRBV6-2/TRBV6-3	16	CASSNYPDRRNQPQHF	TGTGCCAGCAGCAACTACCCCGACAGACGAAATCAGCCCCAGCATTTT
TRBJ1-6	-	few	TRBV29-1	12	CRRRQGNSPLHF	TGCAGACGAAGGCAGGGGAATTCACCCCTCCACTTT
TRBJ2-5	-	few	TRBV7-6	11	CASSVGETQYF	TGTGCCAGCAGCGTGGGCGAGACCCAGTACTTC
TRBJ2-5	TRBD2	few	TRBV7-2	18	CASSLASSGGPTQETQYF	TGTGCCAGCAGCTTAGCGTCTAGCGGGGGGCCCACCCAAGAGACCCAGTACTTC
TRBJ1-6	-	-	TRBV7-2	14	CASSLKVMGYPLHF	TGTGCCAGCAGCTTAAAAGTAATGGGATATCCCCTCCACTTT
TRBJ1-1	TRBD1	many	TRBV10-3	12	CAISPGTGEAFF	TGTGCCATCAGCCCCGGGACAGGGGAAGCTTTCTTT
TRBJ1-2	-	many	TRBV3-1	16	CASSQEGQGPGYGYTF	TGTGCCAGCAGCCAAGAGGGGCAGGGGCCCGGATATGGCTACACCTTC
TRBJ2-5	-	-	TRBV7-2	15	CASSLNQGGQETQYF	TGTGCCAGCAGCTTAAACCAGGGAGGCCAAGAGACCCAGTACTTC
TRBJ2-2	-	many	TRBV20-1	14	CSARDWGNTGELFF	TGCAGTGCTAGAGATTGGGGGAACACCGGGGAGCTGTTTTTT
TRBJ2-1	TRBD2	many	TRBV20-1	14	CSAGLAGGPNEQFF	TGCAGTGCGGGCCTAGCGGGGGGGCCGAATGAGCAGTTCTTC
TRBJ2-7	-	few	TRBV10-3	12	CAISESKNEQYF	TGTGCCATCAGTGAGTCCAAAAACGAGCAGTACTTC
TRBJ2-6	TRBD1	few	TRBV4-2	17	CASSPGQGSTGANVLTF	TGTGCCAGCAGCCCCGGACAGGGATCGACTGGGGCCAACGTCCTGACTTTC
TRBJ2-7	-	few	TRBV18	11	CASEDSYEQYF	TGTGCCAGCGAGGACAGCTACGAGCAGTACTTC